The clone carrying this T cell receptor beta chain has just a few counts. Its cognate antigen is unknown. Carried by the TCR beta cDNA libraries were unique molecular identifiers. TCRdb re-called the PCR reads with MiXCR, one entry per CDR3 protein. The data hold some 700,000 distinct CDR3 sequences, with approximately 59% observed a single time. V was cut by 10 bases and J by 1 base, with 17 bases left in between. Germline V CDR1 and CDR2: SGHDT, YYEEEE. The CDR3 spans 14 residues. The data derive from a study of post-analysis software for immune sequencing data. Study-wide background: Relapsing-remitting, secondary progressive and progressive-relapsing courses of multiple sclerosis were included.

Whole-study findings and limits: Relative to controls, patients had 4 or 5 TRBV segments at higher frequency, with TRBV5-6, TRBV5-1 and TRBV20-1 among these. Pronounced co-clustering by F measure was evident among identically batched samples. Those with multiple sclerosis, the patient group, showed significantly lower normalized Chao1 diversity than controls.

The sequenced material came from blood. This clonotype originated in a girl aged 2 to 10 with multiple sclerosis. The J gene is TRBJ2-5, the V gene TRBV5-6; weak D call: TRBD1 (6 bases). The CDR3 reads CAATKRGIQETQYF. CDR3 coding DNA: TGTGCCGCTACTAAGAGGGGGATCCAAGAGACCCAGTACTTC.